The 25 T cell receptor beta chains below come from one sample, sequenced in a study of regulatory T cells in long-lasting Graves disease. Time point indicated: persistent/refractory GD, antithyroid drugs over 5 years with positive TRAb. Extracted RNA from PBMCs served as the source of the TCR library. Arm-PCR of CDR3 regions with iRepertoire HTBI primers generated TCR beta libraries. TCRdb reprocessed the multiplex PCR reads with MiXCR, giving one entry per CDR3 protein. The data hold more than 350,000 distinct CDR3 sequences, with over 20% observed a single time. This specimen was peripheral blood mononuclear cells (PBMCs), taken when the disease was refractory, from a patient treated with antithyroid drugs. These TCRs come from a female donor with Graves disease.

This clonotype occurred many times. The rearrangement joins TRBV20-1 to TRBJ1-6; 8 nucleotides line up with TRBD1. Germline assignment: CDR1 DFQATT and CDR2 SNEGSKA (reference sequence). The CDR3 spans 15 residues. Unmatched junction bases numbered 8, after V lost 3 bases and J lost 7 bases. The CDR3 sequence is CSASRDRKTNSPLHF. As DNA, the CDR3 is TGCAGTGCTAGTAGGGACAGGAAAACAAATTCACCCCTCCACTTT.

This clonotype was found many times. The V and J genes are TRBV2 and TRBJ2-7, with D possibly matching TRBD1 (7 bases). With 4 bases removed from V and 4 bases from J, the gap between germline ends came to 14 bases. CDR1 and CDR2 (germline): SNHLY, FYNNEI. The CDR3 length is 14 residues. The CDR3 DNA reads TGTGCCAGCAGTGGCGGGAAGGGGGCGTACGAGCAGTACTTC. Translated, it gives CASSGGKGAYEQYF.

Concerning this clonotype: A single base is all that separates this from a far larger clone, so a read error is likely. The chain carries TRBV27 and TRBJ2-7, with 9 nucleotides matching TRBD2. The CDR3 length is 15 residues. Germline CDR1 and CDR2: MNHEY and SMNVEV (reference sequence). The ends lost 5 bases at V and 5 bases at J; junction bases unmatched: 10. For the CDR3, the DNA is TGTGCCAGCAGTGATGTTATAGCGGGAGTGCACGAGCAGTACTTC. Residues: CASSDVIAGVHEQYF.

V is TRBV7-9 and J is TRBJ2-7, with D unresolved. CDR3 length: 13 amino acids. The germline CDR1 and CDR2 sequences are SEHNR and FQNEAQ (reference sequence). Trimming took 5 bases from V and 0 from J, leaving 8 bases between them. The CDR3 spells CASSRAVSYEQYF. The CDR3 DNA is TGTGCCAGCAGCCGAGCAGTCTCCTACGAGCAGTACTTC.

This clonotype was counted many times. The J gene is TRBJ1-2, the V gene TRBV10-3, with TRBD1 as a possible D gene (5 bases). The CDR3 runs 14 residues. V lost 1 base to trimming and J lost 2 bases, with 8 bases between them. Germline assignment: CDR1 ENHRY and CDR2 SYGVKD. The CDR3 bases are TGTGCCATCAGTGAGTACGCAGGGAACTATGGCTACACCTTC. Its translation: CAISEYAGNYGYTF.

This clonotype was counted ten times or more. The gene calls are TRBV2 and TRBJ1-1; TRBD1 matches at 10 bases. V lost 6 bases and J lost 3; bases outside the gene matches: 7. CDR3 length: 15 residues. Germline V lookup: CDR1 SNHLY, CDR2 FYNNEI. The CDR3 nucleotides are TGTGCCAGCAGAGTGACAGGGGGCGAATACACTGAAGCTTTCTTT. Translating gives CASRVTGGEYTEAFF.

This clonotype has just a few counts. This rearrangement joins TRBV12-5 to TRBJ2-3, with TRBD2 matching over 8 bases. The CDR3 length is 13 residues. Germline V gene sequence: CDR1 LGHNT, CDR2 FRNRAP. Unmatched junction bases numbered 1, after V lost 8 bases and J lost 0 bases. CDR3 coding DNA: TGTGCTAGTAGCGGGAGTAGCACAGATACGCAGTATTTT. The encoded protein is CASSGSSTDTQYF.

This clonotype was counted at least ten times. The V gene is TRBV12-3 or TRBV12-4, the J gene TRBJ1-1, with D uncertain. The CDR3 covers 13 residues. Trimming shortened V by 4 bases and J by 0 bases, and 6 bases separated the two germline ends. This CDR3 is CASSSALNTEAFF. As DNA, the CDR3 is TGTGCCAGCAGTTCAGCGTTGAACACTGAAGCTTTCTTT.

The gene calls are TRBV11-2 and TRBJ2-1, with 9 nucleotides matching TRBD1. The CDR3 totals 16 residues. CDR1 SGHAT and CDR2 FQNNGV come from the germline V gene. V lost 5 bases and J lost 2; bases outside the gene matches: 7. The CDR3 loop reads CASSRRTGVPYNEQFF. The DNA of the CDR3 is TGTGCCAGCAGCCGAAGGACAGGGGTCCCCTACAATGAGCAGTTCTTC.

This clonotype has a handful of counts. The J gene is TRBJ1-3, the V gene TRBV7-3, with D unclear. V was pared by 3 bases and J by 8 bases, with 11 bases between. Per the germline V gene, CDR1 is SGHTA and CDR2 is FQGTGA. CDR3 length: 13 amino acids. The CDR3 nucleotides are TGTGCCAGCAGCTTTGGCTCTGGGGACACCATATATTTT. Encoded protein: CASSFGSGDTIYF. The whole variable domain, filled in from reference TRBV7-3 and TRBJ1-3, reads GAGVSQTPSNKVTEKGKYVELRCDPISGHTALYWYRQSLGQGPEFLIYFQGTGAADDSGLPNDRFFAVRPEGSVSTLKIQRTERGDSAVYLCASSFGSGDTIYFGEGSWLTVV.

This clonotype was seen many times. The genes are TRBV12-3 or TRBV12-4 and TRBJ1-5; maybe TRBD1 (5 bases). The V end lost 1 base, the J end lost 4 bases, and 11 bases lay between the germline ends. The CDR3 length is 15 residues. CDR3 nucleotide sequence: TGTGCCAGCAGTTTAGATCCGGGGGGGAATCAGCCCCAGCATTTT. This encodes CASSLDPGGNQPQHF.

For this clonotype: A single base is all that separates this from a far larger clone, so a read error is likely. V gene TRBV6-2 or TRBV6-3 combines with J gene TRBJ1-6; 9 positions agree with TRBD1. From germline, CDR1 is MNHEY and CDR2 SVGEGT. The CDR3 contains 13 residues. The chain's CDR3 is CASSTRQGDRASF. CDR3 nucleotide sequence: TGTGCCAGCAGTACTCGACAGGGGGACCGAGCTTCCTTT.

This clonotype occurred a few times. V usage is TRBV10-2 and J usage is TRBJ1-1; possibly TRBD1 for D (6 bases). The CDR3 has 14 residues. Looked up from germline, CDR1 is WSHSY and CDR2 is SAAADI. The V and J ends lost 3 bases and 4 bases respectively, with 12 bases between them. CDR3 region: CASSDAGTSTEAFF. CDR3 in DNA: TGCGCCAGCAGTGACGCCGGGACATCCACTGAAGCTTTCTTT.

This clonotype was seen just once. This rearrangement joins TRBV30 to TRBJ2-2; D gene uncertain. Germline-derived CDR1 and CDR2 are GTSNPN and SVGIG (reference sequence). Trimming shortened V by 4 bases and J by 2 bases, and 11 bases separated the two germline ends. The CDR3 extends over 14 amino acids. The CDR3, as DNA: TGTGCCTGGAAGGCGACTTTAAACACCGGGGAGCTGTTTTTT. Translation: CAWKATLNTGELFF.

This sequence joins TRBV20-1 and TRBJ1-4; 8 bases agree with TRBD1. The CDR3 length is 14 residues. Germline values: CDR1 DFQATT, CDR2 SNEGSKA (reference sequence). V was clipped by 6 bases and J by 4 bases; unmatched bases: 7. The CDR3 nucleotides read TGCAGTGCCGACCTGACAGGGGATAATGAAAAACTGTTTTTT. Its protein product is CSADLTGDNEKLFF.

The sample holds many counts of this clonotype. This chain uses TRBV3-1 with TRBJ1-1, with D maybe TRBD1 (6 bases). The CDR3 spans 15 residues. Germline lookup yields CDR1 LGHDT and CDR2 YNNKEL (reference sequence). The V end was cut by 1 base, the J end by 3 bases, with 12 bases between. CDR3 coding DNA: TGTGCCAGCAGCCAAGGGACAGATTGGGACACTGAAGCTTTCTTT. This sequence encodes CASSQGTDWDTEAFF.

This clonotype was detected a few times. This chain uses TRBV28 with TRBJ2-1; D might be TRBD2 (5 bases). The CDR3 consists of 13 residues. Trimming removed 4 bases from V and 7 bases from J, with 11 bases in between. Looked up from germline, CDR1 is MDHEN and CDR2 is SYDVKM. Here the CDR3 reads CASSSPPGNEQFF. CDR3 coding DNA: TGTGCCAGCAGTTCCCCCCCGGGAAATGAGCAGTTCTTC.

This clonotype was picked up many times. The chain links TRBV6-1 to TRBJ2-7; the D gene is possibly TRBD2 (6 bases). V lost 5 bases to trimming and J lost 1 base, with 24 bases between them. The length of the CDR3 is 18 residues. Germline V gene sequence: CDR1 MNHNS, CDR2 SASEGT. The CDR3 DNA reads TGTGCCAGCAGTCCTAGACTAGTCGGGGTCATCGCGTCCTACGAGCAGTACTTC. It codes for CASSPRLVGVIASYEQYF.

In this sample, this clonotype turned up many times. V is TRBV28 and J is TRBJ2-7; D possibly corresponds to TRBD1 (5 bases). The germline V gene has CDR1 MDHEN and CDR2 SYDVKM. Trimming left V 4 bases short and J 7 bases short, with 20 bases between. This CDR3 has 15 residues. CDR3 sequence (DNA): TGTGCCAGCAGTTCCCTGACCAGCGCAGGGCGAGAGCAGTACTTC. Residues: CASSSLTSAGREQYF. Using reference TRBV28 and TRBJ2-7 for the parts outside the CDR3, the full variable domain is DVKVTQSSRYLVKRTGEKVFLECVQDMDHENMFWYRQDPGLGLRLIYFSYDVKMKEKGDIPEGYSVSREKKERFSLILESASTNQTSMYLCASSSLTSAGREQYFGPGTRLTVT.

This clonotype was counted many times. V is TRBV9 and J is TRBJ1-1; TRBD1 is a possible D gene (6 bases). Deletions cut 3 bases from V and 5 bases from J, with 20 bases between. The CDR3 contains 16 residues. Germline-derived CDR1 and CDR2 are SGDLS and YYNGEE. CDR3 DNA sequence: TGTGCCAGCAGCGAAATACAGGGTGTGGGCGGAACTGAAGCTTTCTTT. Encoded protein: CASSEIQGVGGTEAFF.

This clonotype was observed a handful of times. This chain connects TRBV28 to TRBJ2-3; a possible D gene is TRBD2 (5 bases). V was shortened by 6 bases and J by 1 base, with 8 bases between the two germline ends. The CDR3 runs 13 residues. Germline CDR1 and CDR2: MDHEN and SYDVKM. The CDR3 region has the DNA TGTGCCAGCAGGGACTTCCGCACAGATACGCAGTATTTT. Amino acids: CASRDFRTDTQYF.

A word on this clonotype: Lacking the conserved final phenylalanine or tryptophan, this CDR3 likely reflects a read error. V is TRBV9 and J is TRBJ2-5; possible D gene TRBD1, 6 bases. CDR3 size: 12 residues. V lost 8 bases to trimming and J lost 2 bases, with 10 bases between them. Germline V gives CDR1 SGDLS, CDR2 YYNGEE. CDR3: CARTGVQETQYL. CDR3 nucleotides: TGTGCCAGGACAGGAGTACAAGAGACCCAGTACCTC.

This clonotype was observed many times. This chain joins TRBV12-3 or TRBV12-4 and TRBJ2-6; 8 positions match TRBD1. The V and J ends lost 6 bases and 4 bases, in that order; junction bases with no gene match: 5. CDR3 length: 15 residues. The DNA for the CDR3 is TGTGCCAGCAGCAGGACAGGGTCCGGGGCCAACGTCCTGACTTTC. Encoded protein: CASSRTGSGANVLTF.

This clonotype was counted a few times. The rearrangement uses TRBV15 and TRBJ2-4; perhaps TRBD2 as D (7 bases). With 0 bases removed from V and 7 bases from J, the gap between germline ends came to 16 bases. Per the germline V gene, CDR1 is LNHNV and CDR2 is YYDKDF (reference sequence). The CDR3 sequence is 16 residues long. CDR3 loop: CATSRDGGARWNIQYF. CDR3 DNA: TGTGCCACCAGCAGAGATGGGGGGGCAAGGTGGAACATTCAGTACTTC.

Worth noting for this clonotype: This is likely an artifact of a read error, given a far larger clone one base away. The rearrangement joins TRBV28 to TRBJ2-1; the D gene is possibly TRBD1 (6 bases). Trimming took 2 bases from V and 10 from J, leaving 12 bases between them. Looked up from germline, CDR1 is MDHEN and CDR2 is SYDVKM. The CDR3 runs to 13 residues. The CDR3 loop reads CASSLTGRSEQFF. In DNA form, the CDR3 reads TGTGCCAGCAGTTTAACAGGGAGAAGCGAGCAGTTCTTC.